Shown below are 8 T cell receptor beta chains from a single sample sequenced in a study of response to subunit inactivated influenza vaccine. TCRdb processed the RT-PCR reads anew with MiXCR; each CDR3 protein has one entry. The table lists under 200,000 distinct CDR3 sequences, approximately 12% of them singletons. These data were likewise used in another study, on T cells expressing NK-cell markers. In that study: The authors generated TCR beta cDNA through 5'RACE template switching with UMIs.

Sequenced material: CD8+ T cells sorted from PBMCs, taken roughly 12 days after vaccination. Every receptor here comes from a man between 50 and 59 years old who received an inactivated influenza vaccine.

This clonotype was seen more than once but under ten times. The J gene is TRBJ1-4, the V gene TRBV5-6, with 8 bases aligning to TRBD1. The CDR3 runs 18 residues. In germline, CDR1 is SGHDT, CDR2 YYEEEE. The J segment lost 5 bases and the V segment lost 0 bases, leaving 12 bases of the junction unmatched. The CDR3 DNA follows: TGTGCCAGCAGCTTGGAATCGGCAGGGGGCGGTCTCAATGAAAAACTGTTTTTT. As protein: CASSLESAGGGLNEKLFF.

V is TRBV21-1 and J is TRBJ2-1; the table assigns TRBD2, which was not confirmed against the DNA. TRBV21-1 is assigned pseudogene status. The CDR3 runs 21 residues. The CDR3 sequence: CASSNLPSADLLADSYNEQFF. The CDR3 nucleotides are TGTGCCAGCAGCAATTTACCCAGTGCAGATTTACTAGCGGACTCCTACAATGAGCAGTTCTTC.

This clonotype was seen only a few times. The V call is TRBV11-2, the J call TRBJ2-1, with 10 nucleotides matching TRBD2. Trimming at V came to 1 base and at J to 8 bases, leaving 11 bases not matched to a gene. The germline gives CDR1 SGHAT, CDR2 FQNNGV. The CDR3 is 17 residues long. The chain's CDR3 is CASSLARAGLARYEQFF. The CDR3, as DNA: TGTGCCAGCAGCTTAGCCCGTGCGGGACTAGCGCGTTATGAGCAGTTCTTC.

This clonotype was seen more than once but under ten times. This chain joins TRBV28 and TRBJ1-4; a possible D gene is TRBD1 (5 bases). The length of the CDR3 is 15 residues. Germline V gives CDR1 MDHEN, CDR2 SYDVKM. V was shortened by 7 bases and J by 5 bases, with 17 bases between the two germline ends. In DNA, the CDR3 is TGTGCCAGCACCCCAATCGGCAGGGAGAATGAAAAACTGTTTTTT. Its translation: CASTPIGRENEKLFF.

This clonotype turned up a few times. The V and J genes are TRBV4-2 and TRBJ2-3; 9 nucleotides match TRBD1. Trimming took 4 bases from V and 5 from J; bases not matched to a gene: 4. Germline V gene lookup returns CDR1 LGHNA and CDR2 YNFKEQ. The CDR3 sequence is 14 residues long. CDR3 nucleotides: TGTGCCAGCAGCCTGGACAGGGGAGGAGATACGCAGTATTTT. This gives the protein CASSLDRGGDTQYF.

This clonotype was counted a few times. The chain recombines TRBV24-1 with TRBJ2-7; 14 bases are a match to TRBD2. The germline CDR1 and CDR2 sequences are KGHDR and SFDVKD. The V and J ends lost 12 bases and 2 bases, in that order; junction bases with no gene match: 14. The CDR3 has 17 amino acids. Written as DNA, the CDR3 is TGTGCCTCACACCCAGGGACTAGCGGGAGCCCCCCCTACGAGCAGTACTTC. Its protein product is CASHPGTSGSPPYEQYF.

The gene calls are TRBV12-3 or TRBV12-4 and TRBJ2-3; D is unresolved. V shed 6 bases and J shed 7 bases, with 14 bases lying between them. This CDR3 spans 13 amino acids. Here the CDR3 DNA reads TGTGCCAGCAGAGCGCCCGATCGACATACGCAGTATTTT. This gives the protein CASRAPDRHTQYF.

The chain employs TRBV12-3 or TRBV12-4 and TRBJ2-5, with D perhaps TRBD2 (6 bases). V dropped 6 bases and J dropped 4 bases, with 12 bases sitting between them. The CDR3 has 13 amino acids. Here the CDR3 reads CASREDGGETQYF. DNA for the CDR3: TGTGCCAGCAGGGAGGACGGGGGAGAGACCCAGTACTTC.